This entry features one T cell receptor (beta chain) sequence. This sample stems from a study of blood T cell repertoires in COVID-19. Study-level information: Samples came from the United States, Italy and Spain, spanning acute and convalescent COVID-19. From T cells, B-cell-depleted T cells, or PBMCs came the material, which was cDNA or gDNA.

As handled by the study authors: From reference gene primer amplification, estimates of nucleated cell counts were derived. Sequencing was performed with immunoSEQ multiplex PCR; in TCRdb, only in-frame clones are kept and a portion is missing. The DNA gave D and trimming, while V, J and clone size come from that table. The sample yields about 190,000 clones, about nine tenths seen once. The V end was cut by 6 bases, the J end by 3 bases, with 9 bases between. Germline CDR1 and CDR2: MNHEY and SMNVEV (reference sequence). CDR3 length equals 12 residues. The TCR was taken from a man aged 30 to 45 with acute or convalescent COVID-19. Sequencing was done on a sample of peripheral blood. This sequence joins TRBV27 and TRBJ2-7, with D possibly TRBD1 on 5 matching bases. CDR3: CASRDRDYEQYF. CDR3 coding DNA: TGTGCCAGCAGAGACAGAGACTACGAGCAGTACTTC.